This T cell receptor beta chain is from a study of ipilimumab plus nivolumab after autologous stem cell transplantation (dated by TCRdb to the early 2020s). In the study overall: Trial patients received a median of roughly 5 ipilimumab doses and fewer than 10 nivolumab doses. Patients with high-risk diffuse large B cell lymphoma, mature T cell lymphoma, or multiple myeloma undergoing autologous transplant were enrolled in the trial. About 33 patients made up the trial's intent-to-treat population. Primary refractory and relapsed disease were included in the DLBCL cohort, with 18-month progression-free survival of 85.7% and 28.6%, respectively.

Study-wide conclusions, independent of this receptor: The authors concluded that, as post-transplant consolidation, combined checkpoint inhibition appeared tolerable. The authors stated that profiles of the T cell receptor repertoire, regulatory T cell phenotype and gut microbiota provided a biologic rationale for studying this approach further.

V is reduced by 4 bases and J by 6 bases, leaving a spacing of 12 bases between them. The cysteine opens and the phenylalanine closes a CDR3 of 13 amino acids. Only the CDR3 portion is preserved as DNA: 39 bases, with reading frame beginning at the first base. The germline V gene (reference sequence) sets CDR1 to SEHNR and CDR2 to FQNEAQ. The library was built by means of the immunoSEQ multiplex PCR assay. TCRdb re-hosts the immuneACCESS table, in-frame sequences only. Its copies lack some clones; in the studies checked, an unresolved V gene accounts for under half of them, and the cause for the rest is not known. Across this sample there are around 19,000 clones, with around 82% seen only once. Of the sample, roughly 6.8% falls within the top ten clones. Starting 14 to 28 days after the autologous transplant, patients began checkpoint therapy, which included ipilimumab at 1 mg/kg intravenously on day 1 of selected weeks. Patients received nivolumab at 3 mg/kg intravenously on day 1 of weeks 1, 4, 7, 10, and every two weeks through week 26. This was a Phase Ib clinical trial that tested ipilimumab plus nivolumab, given as combined checkpoint inhibition, for consolidation following autologous stem cell transplantation.

Of note for this clone: Its antigen has not been determined. Qualities for individual bases were not recorded, and no much larger clone is one base off.

This specimen consisted of PBMCs, obtained in a trial of ipilimumab plus nivolumab as post-transplant consolidation. The source is a male donor with diffuse large B-cell lymphoma. Recombination connected TRBV7-9 to TRBJ1-2, with no D gene named confidently. The CDR3 region reads CASSSTPGNGYTF. Read as DNA, the sequence is TGTGCCAGCAGCTCAACCCCGGGGAATGGCTACACCTTC.